This passage covers 28 T cell receptor beta chains from one sample sequenced in a study of CD8 T cells in Susac syndrome. Random hexamers were used to reverse transcribe an amount of about 0.45 to 1 ug RNA. From the immunoSEQ multiplex PCR reads, TCRdb called clonotypes with MiXCR, one entry per CDR3 protein. This sample has approximately 210,000 distinct CDR3 sequences, with about 94% found just once. Specimen: CD4+ T cells from PBMCs. The receptors originated from a human donor with Susac syndrome.

The chain joins TRBV5-4 to TRBJ1-1, with unresolved D. V lost 4 bases and J 1 base, leaving 8 bases between the germline ends. The CDR3 sequence is 13 residues long. CDR1 and CDR2 from the germline V gene are SGHNT and YYREEE (reference sequence). The chain's CDR3 is CASSLEWNTEAFF. The CDR3 coding sequence is TGTGCCAGCAGCCTCGAGTGGAACACTGAAGCTTTCTTT.

The chain links TRBV20-1 to TRBJ2-3; D is perhaps TRBD2 (6 bases). Trimming shortened V by 5 bases and J by 7 bases, and 16 bases separated the two germline ends. The CDR3 spans 13 residues. Germline V gene data show CDR1 as DFQATT and CDR2 as SNEGSKA (reference sequence). The CDR3 bases are TGCAGTGCTTCCCGGGACTTAGAGTATACGCAGTATTTT. Residues: CSASRDLEYTQYF.

This rearrangement joins TRBV30 to TRBJ1-2; D not resolved. V was clipped by 4 bases and J by 5 bases, with 20 bases between them. The CDR3 extends over 15 amino acids. Germline CDR1 and CDR2: GTSNPN and SVGIG (reference sequence). The DNA of the CDR3 is TGTGCCTGGATTCACCCCGGGGATCCATGGTATGGCTACACCTTC. Translating gives CAWIHPGDPWYGYTF. Filled out from reference TRBV30 and TRBJ1-2, the complete variable domain reads SQTIHQWPATLVQPVGSPLSLECTVEGTSNPNLYWYRQAAGRGLQLLFYSVGIGQISSEVPQNLSASRPQDRQFILSSKKLLLSDSGFYLCAWIHPGDPWYGYTFGSGTRLTVV.

The chain employs TRBV30 and TRBJ2-3, with 9 nucleotides matching TRBD2. Per germline, CDR1 GTSNPN and CDR2 SVGIG (reference sequence). This CDR3 has 14 amino acids. V gave up 5 bases and J gave up 0 bases; unmatched junction bases: 3. CDR3 residues: CAWGAGGSTDTQYF. The CDR3 DNA reads as TGTGCCTGGGGAGCGGGGGGTAGCACAGATACGCAGTATTTT. Complete variable domain (other parts from reference TRBV30 and TRBJ2-3): SQTIHQWPATLVQPVGSPLSLECTVEGTSNPNLYWYRQAAGRGLQLLFYSVGIGQISSEVPQNLSASRPQDRQFILSSKKLLLSDSGFYLCAWGAGGSTDTQYFGPGTRLTVL.

This sequence joins TRBV30 and TRBJ1-1; maybe TRBD1 (5 bases). V was cut by 2 bases and J by 8 bases, with 12 bases left in between. Germline V CDR1 and CDR2: GTSNPN, SVGIG (reference sequence). The CDR3 consists of 12 residues. CDR3 DNA: TGTGCCTGGAGTCCCTCTCAGGGAGAAGCTTTCTTT. Protein sequence: CAWSPSQGEAFF.

The gene calls are TRBV7-3 and TRBJ2-5; D call uncertain. The germline gives CDR1 SGHTA, CDR2 FQGTGA. The CDR3 is made up of 15 amino acids. The V and J ends lost 1 base and 4 bases respectively, with 13 bases between them. CDR3: CASSLRPSAAETQYF. As DNA, the CDR3 is TGTGCCAGCAGCTTAAGGCCCAGTGCCGCAGAGACCCAGTACTTC.

CDR3 region: CSAPTDTSYGYTF. CDR3 DNA sequence: TGCAGTGCTCCGACCGATACGAGCTATGGCTACACCTTC. The V gene is TRBV20-1, the J gene TRBJ1-2; the D is unclear. From germline, CDR1 is DFQATT and CDR2 SNEGSKA (reference sequence). V shed 5 bases and J shed 4 bases, with 14 bases lying between them. The CDR3 length is 13 residues.

This chain uses TRBV4-1 with TRBJ2-2, with TRBD1 identical over 7 bases. The V gene's germline CDR1 is MGHRA and CDR2 YSYEKL. This CDR3 is 14 amino acids long. Losses at the gene ends were 5 bases for V and 6 bases for J; bases not matched to a gene: 6. The CDR3 reads CASSSTGIAGELFF. CDR3 DNA sequence: TGCGCCAGCAGCTCGACAGGGATCGCCGGGGAGCTGTTTTTT.

The genes are TRBV12-3 or TRBV12-4 and TRBJ1-4; tentatively, D is TRBD1 (5 bases). V was cut by 3 bases and J by 5 bases, with 10 bases left in between. The CDR3 sequence is 14 residues long. CDR3 in amino acids: CASSFEQVNEKLFF. The CDR3 bases are TGTGCCAGCAGTTTCGAACAGGTGAATGAAAAACTGTTTTTT.

The V call is TRBV6-2 or TRBV6-3, the J call TRBJ1-2; TRBD1 aligns across 7 bases. Germline lookup yields CDR1 MNHEY and CDR2 SVGEGT. This CDR3 is built from 13 residues. With V trimmed by 8 bases and J by 8 bases, 11 bases remained unmatched. The CDR3 DNA reads TGTGCCAGCGACCTACAGGGGAAGAGAGGCTACACCTTC. Its protein product is CASDLQGKRGYTF.

The J gene is TRBJ1-5, the V gene TRBV28; 9 nucleotides agree with TRBD1. Germline lookup yields CDR1 MDHEN and CDR2 SYDVKM. Unmatched junction bases numbered 9, after V lost 6 bases and J lost 6 bases. The CDR3 covers 15 residues. The CDR3 nucleotides read TGTGCCAGCAGGGAAGAGACAGGGGGATCTCAGCCCCAGCATTTT. The encoded protein is CASREETGGSQPQHF. Variable domain in full (rest from reference TRBV28 and TRBJ1-5): DVKVTQSSRYLVKRTGEKVFLECVQDMDHENMFWYRQDPGLGLRLIYFSYDVKMKEKGDIPEGYSVSREKKERFSLILESASTNQTSMYLCASREETGGSQPQHFGDGTRLSIL.

This chain links TRBV11-2 with TRBJ2-6; tentatively, D is TRBD2 (5 bases). Germline CDR1 SGHAT, CDR2 FQNNGV. V lost 8 bases to trimming and J lost 0 bases, with 17 bases between them. The CDR3 contains 17 residues. CDR3: CASSLVRRSSGANVLTF. CDR3 DNA sequence: TGTGCCAGCTCACTAGTTAGGCGCAGCTCTGGGGCCAACGTCCTGACTTTC.

The chain uses TRBV29-1 and TRBJ1-1; D gene uncertain. Looked up from germline, CDR1 is SQVTM and CDR2 is ANQGSEA. This CDR3 has 13 residues. Trimming took off 4 bases at V and 5 bases at J, with 14 bases between the two ends. CDR3 protein: CSVAAGIGTEAFF. CDR3 coding DNA: TGCAGCGTTGCAGCGGGGATAGGGACTGAAGCTTTCTTT.

This clonotype has a single count. The chain carries TRBV10-3 and TRBJ1-2; 9 positions agree with TRBD1. Germline assignment: CDR1 ENHRY and CDR2 SYGVKD. The CDR3 covers 12 residues. V shed 11 bases, J shed 6 bases, and the junction held 7 bases outside the gene matches. The CDR3 reads CASSTGGHGYTF. CDR3 DNA: TGTGCCTCGTCAACAGGGGGCCATGGCTACACCTTC.

The V and J genes are TRBV12-3 or TRBV12-4 and TRBJ2-1; TRBD1 matches at 10 bases. V lost 6 bases, J lost 5 bases, and 7 bases stayed unmatched. The CDR3 has 15 residues. CDR3 DNA: TGTGCCAGCAGCCCGACAGGGGGCCCTAACAATGAGCAGTTCTTC. The encoded protein is CASSPTGGPNNEQFF.

V usage is TRBV19 and J usage is TRBJ1-1, with D unresolved. Germline CDR1 reads LNHDA; CDR2 reads SQIVND (reference sequence). The ends were cut back, 4 bases at V and 6 bases at J, with 12 bases in the middle. The CDR3 contains 13 residues. In DNA form, the CDR3 reads TGTGCCAGTAGTACGGCGGCCTCGGCTGAAGCTTTCTTT. It is translated as CASSTAASAEAFF.

The CDR3 reads CASSSDWYNSPLHF. In nucleotides, the CDR3 is TGTGCCAGCAGCTCGGACTGGTATAATTCACCCCTCCACTTT. The V call is TRBV7-9, the J call TRBJ1-6; no clear D. CDR3 length: 14 residues. The ends were cut back, 4 bases at V and 4 bases at J, with 8 bases in the middle. Per the germline V gene, CDR1 is SEHNR and CDR2 is FQNEAQ (reference sequence). Complete variable domain (other parts from reference TRBV7-9 and TRBJ1-6): DTGVSQNPRHKITKRGQNVTFRCDPISEHNRLYWYRQTLGQGPEFLTYFQNEAQLEKSRLLSDRFSAERPKGSFSTLEIQRTEQGDSAMYLCASSSDWYNSPLHFGNGTRLTVT.

The chain joins TRBV29-1 to TRBJ1-1; TRBD1 matches at 7 bases. Germline assignment: CDR1 SQVTM and CDR2 ANQGSEA. The trim removed 5 bases at V and 6 bases at J, leaving 9 bases unmatched. The CDR3 runs 13 residues. CDR3: CSVIRQGEAEAFF. In DNA, the CDR3 is TGCAGCGTTATTAGACAGGGTGAAGCTGAAGCTTTCTTT.

The CDR3, as DNA: TGCAGTGCTAGAAGGTGGGGGGCCGGAGTTAACACTGAAGCTTTCTTT. This translates into CSARRWGAGVNTEAFF. The chain couples TRBV20-1 to TRBJ1-1, with TRBD1 as a possible D gene (6 bases). This CDR3 is 16 amino acids long. V shed 2 bases and J shed 2 bases, with 18 bases lying between them. Germline-derived CDR1 and CDR2 are DFQATT and SNEGSKA (reference sequence).

The chain couples TRBV6-5 to TRBJ1-6; D call uncertain. The CDR3 contains 17 residues. Deletions cut 0 bases from V and 3 bases from J, with 12 bases between. Germline V gene data show CDR1 as MNHEY and CDR2 as SVGAGI. CDR3 loop: CASSYSRGSYYNSPLHF. For the CDR3, the DNA is TGTGCCAGCAGTTACTCGCGAGGGTCCTACTATAATTCACCCCTCCACTTT.

V and J are TRBV5-6 and TRBJ2-4; 11 nucleotides match TRBD2. V shed 0 bases, J shed 6 bases, and the junction held 5 bases outside the gene matches. Germline V gene lookup returns CDR1 SGHDT and CDR2 YYEEEE. The CDR3 consists of 16 residues. In DNA form, the CDR3 reads TGTGCCAGCAGCTTGGAGTTTAGCGGGGGGGCAAACATTCAGTACTTC. This encodes CASSLEFSGGANIQYF.

The gene calls are TRBV28 and TRBJ2-5; the D gene is possibly TRBD2 (6 bases). CDR3 length: 14 residues. V was trimmed by 4 bases and J by 5 bases, leaving 14 bases between them. From germline, CDR1 is MDHEN and CDR2 SYDVKM. DNA of the CDR3: TGTGCCAGCAGTTCCTCCACCGCGGGGGAGACCCAGTACTTC. This codes for CASSSSTAGETQYF.

The gene calls are TRBV3-1 and TRBJ2-4; TRBD1 agrees at 8 bases. The CDR3 sequence is 16 residues long. Germline V CDR1 and CDR2: LGHDT, YNNKEL (reference sequence). V lost 4 bases to trimming and J lost 9 bases; unmatched junction nucleotides: 14. The CDR3 sequence is CASSLGTGASGIIQYF. CDR3 bases: TGTGCCAGCAGCCTGGGGACAGGAGCCTCGGGTATCATTCAGTACTTC.

V and J are TRBV6-2 or TRBV6-3 and TRBJ2-1, with 10 bases aligning to TRBD2. The ends lost 7 bases at V and 10 bases at J; junction bases unmatched: 4. The CDR3 is 12 residues long. From germline, CDR1 is MNHEY and CDR2 SVGEGT. CDR3 residues: CASKSSGGEQFF. The DNA for the CDR3 is TGTGCCAGCAAATCTAGCGGGGGCGAGCAGTTCTTC.

This clonotype has a single count. This chain joins TRBV7-2 and TRBJ1-3; D is uncertain. The CDR3 loop spans 18 amino acids. Germline V gene data show CDR1 as SGHTA and CDR2 as FQGNSA. V shed 4 bases and J shed 0 bases, with 19 bases lying between them. The CDR3 here is CASSSPPGPHFSGNTIYF. CDR3 in DNA: TGTGCCAGCAGCTCACCCCCCGGTCCACACTTCTCTGGAAACACCATATATTTT.

The chain uses TRBV4-3 and TRBJ2-3; perhaps TRBD2 as D (6 bases). V was clipped by 1 base and J by 2 bases, with 13 bases between them. The CDR3 covers 16 residues. From germline, CDR1 is LGHNA and CDR2 YSLEER. Here the CDR3 DNA reads TGCGCCAGCAGCCAAGCGGAACGGGGGTCCACAGATACGCAGTATTTT. Encoded protein: CASSQAERGSTDTQYF.

The J gene is TRBJ2-3, the V gene TRBV3-1; D remains ambiguous. Trimming left V 1 base short and J 0 bases short, with 8 bases between. Per the germline V gene, CDR1 is LGHDT and CDR2 is YNNKEL (reference sequence). The CDR3 is 15 residues long. The CDR3 here is CASSQGSSSTDTQYF. CDR3 nucleotide sequence: TGTGCCAGCAGCCAAGGAAGCTCCAGCACAGATACGCAGTATTTT.

The chain joins TRBV29-1 to TRBJ2-7, with D perhaps TRBD2 (5 bases). Germline CDR1 is SQVTM and CDR2 is ANQGSEA. With 6 bases removed from V and 5 bases from J, the gap between germline ends came to 11 bases. There are 11 residues in the CDR3. The CDR3, as DNA: TGCAGCGTGGTCCTCGGGGACGAGCAGTACTTC. This gives the protein CSVVLGDEQYF.